The subject of this entry is one TCR beta chain. This sample was taken from a study of control samples from healthy donors and cancer patients. Generated by immunoSEQ multiplex PCR, the TCRdb table keeps only in-frame clones and is missing some. Altogether some 130,000 clones are present, about 92% being singletons, with the ten largest covering around 2.1%. This CDR3 has 12 residues. CDR1 is LNHNV and CDR2 is YYDKDF in the germline V gene (reference sequence). Trimming cost V 8 bases and J 4 bases, with 11 bases left between them. The sequenced material came from blood. J is TRBJ1-1 and V is TRBV15, with a possible D match to TRBD1 (6 bases). This TCR derives from a woman between 50 and 59 years old in good health. The DNA for the CDR3 is TGTGCCACCGGGGGGGCGGGCACTGAAGCTTTCTTT. The encoded protein is CATGGAGTEAFF.